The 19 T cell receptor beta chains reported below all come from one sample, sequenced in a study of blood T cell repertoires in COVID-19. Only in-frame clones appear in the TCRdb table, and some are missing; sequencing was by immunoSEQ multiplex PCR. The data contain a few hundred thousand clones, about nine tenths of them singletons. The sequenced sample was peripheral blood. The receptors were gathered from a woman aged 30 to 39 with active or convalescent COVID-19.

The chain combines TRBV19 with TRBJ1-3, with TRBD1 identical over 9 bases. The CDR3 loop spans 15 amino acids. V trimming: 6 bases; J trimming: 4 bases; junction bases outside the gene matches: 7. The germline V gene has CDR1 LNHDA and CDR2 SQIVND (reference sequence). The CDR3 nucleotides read TGTGCCAGTAGCCAAGACAGGGGGTACGGAAACACCATATATTTT. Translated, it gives CASSQDRGYGNTIYF. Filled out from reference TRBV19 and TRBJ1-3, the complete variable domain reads DGGITQSPKYLFRKEGQNVTLSCEQNLNHDAMYWYRQDPGQGLRLIYYSQIVNDFQKGDIAEGYSVSREKKESFPLTVTSAQKNPTAFYLCASSQDRGYGNTIYFGEGSWLTVV.

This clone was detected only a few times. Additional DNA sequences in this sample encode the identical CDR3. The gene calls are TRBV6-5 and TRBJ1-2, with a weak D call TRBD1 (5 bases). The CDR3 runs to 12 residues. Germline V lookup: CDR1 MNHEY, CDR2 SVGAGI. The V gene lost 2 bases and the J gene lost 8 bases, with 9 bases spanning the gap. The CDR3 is CASSYQGGGYTF. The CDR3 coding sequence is TGTGCCAGCAGTTACCAGGGAGGGGGCTACACCTTC.

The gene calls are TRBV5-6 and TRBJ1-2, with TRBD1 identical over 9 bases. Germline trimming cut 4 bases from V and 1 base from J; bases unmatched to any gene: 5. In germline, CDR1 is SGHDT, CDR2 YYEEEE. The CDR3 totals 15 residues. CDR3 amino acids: CASSTPGQGNYGYTF. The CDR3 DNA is TGTGCCAGCAGCACTCCGGGACAGGGTAACTATGGCTACACCTTC.

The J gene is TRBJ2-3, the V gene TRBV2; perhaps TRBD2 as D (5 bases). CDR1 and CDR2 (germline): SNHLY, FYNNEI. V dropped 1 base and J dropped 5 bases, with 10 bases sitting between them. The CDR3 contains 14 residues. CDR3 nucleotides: TGTGCCAGCAGTGAAGGAGTGCGGGTAGATACGCAGTATTTT. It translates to CASSEGVRVDTQYF.

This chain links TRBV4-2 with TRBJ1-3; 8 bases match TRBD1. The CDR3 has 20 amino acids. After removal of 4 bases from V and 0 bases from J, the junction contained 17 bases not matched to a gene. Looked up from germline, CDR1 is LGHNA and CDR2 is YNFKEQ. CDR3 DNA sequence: TGTGCCAGCAGCCTCGTTCCCCAGGGGGCTCGGGGGAACTCTGGAAACACCATATATTTT. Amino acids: CASSLVPQGARGNSGNTIYF.

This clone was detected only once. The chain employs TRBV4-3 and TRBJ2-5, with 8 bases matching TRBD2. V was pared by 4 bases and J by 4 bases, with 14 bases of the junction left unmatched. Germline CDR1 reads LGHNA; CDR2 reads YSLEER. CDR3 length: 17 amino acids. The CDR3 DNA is TGCGCCAGCAGCCCGAGGACTAGCTGGGGCTTTGGAGAGACCCAGTACTTC. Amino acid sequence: CASSPRTSWGFGETQYF.

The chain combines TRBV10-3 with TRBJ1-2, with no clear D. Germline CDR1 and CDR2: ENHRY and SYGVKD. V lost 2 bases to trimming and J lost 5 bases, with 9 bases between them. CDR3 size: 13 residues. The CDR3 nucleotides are TGTGCCATCAGTGAGGGGCAGATTTATGGCTACACCTTC. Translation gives CAISEGQIYGYTF.

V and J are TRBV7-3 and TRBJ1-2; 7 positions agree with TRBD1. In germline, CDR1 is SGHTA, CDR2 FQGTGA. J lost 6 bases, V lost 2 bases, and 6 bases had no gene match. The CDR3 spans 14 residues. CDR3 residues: CASSLRQGQDGYTF. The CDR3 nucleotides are TGTGCCAGCAGCTTACGACAGGGCCAGGATGGCTACACCTTC.

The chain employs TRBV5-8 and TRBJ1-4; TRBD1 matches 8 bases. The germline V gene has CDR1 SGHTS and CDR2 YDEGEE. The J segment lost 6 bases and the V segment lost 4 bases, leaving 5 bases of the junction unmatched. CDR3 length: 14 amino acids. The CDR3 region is CASSIPGQDEKLFF. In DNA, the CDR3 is TGTGCCAGCAGCATACCGGGACAGGATGAAAAACTGTTTTTT.

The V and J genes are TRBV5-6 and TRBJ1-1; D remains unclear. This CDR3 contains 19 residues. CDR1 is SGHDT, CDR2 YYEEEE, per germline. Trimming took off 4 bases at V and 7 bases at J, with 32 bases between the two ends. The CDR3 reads CASSTTGSGKGGVSGEAFF. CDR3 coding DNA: TGTGCCAGCAGCACTACGGGGTCCGGGAAGGGAGGTGTGAGTGGTGAAGCTTTCTTT.

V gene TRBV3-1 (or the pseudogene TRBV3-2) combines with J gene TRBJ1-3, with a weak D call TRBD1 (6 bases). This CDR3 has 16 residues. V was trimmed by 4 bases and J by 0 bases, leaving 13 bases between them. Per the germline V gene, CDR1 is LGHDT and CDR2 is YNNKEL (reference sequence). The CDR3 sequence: CASSPSQGRSGNTIYF. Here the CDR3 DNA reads TGTGCCAGCAGCCCAAGCCAGGGGCGCTCTGGAAACACCATATATTTT.

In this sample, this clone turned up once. CDR3 nucleotides: TGTGCCAGCAGTTTCGGACAGGGCGCCTATAATTCACCCCTCCACTTT. This encodes CASSFGQGAYNSPLHF. The V and J genes are TRBV6-5 and TRBJ1-6, with 8 bases matching TRBD1. Germline trimming cut 4 bases from V and 2 bases from J; bases unmatched to any gene: 4. CDR1 is MNHEY, CDR2 SVGAGI, per germline. The CDR3 contains 16 residues.

The CDR3, as DNA: TGCGCCAGCAGCCAAGACAGGGGTAATATCCTTGAACTGTTTTTT. It encodes CASSQDRGNILELFF. The rearrangement links TRBV4-3 to TRBJ1-4; perhaps TRBD1 as D (6 bases). CDR3 length: 15 residues. Germline V CDR1 and CDR2: LGHNA, YSLEER. Trimming took off 0 bases at V and 12 bases at J, with 17 bases between the two ends.

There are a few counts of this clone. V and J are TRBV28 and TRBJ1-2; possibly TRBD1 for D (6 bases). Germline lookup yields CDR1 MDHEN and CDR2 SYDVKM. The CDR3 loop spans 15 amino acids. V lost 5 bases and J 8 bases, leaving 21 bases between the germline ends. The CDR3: CASSGIRGPSRGYTF. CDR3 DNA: TGTGCCAGCAGTGGCATCAGGGGCCCCTCGAGGGGCTACACCTTC.

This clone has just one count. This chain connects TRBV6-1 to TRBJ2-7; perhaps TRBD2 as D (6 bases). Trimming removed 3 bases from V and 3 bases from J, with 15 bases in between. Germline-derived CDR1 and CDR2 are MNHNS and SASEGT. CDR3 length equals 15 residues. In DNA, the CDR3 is TGTGCCAGCAGTGAGAGCGGGCCAAGGGGCTACGAGCAGTACTTC. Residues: CASSESGPRGYEQYF.

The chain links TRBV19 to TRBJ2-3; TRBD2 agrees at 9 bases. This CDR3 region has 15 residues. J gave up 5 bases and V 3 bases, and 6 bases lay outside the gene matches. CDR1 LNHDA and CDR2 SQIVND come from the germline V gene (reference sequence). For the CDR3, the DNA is TGTGCCAGTAGTATGGGCGGGGGGGCCGGAGATACGCAGTATTTT. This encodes CASSMGGGAGDTQYF.

The CDR3 reads CASSQEGQSYEQYF. The CDR3 DNA follows: TGTGCCAGCAGCCAAGAGGGGCAGTCCTACGAGCAGTACTTC. The J gene is TRBJ2-7, the V gene TRBV14, with a weak D call TRBD1 (5 bases). The germline V gene encodes CDR1 SGHDN and CDR2 FVKESK. V lost 0 bases and J 1 base, leaving 7 bases between the germline ends. The CDR3 runs to 14 residues.

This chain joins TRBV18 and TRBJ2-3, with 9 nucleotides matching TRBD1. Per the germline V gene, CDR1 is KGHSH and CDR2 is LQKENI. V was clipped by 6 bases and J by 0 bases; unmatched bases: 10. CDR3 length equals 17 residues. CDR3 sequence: CASSPGTGNPSTDTQYF. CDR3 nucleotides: TGTGCCAGCTCGCCCGGGACAGGGAACCCTAGCACAGATACGCAGTATTTT.

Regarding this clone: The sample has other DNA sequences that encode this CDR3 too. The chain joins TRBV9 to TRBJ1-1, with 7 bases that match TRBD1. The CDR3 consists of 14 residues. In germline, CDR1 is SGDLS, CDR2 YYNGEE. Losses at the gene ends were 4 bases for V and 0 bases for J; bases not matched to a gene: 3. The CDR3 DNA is TGTGCCAGCAGCAAGACAGGGATGAACACTGAAGCTTTCTTT. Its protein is CASSKTGMNTEAFF.